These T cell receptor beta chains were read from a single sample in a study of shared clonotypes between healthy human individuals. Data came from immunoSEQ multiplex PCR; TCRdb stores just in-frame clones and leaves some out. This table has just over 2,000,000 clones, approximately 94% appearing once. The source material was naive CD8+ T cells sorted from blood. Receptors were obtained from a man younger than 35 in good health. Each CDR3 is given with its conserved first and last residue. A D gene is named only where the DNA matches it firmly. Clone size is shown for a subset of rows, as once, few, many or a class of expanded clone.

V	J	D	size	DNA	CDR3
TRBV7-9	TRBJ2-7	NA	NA	TGTGCCAGCAGCCAGGTGGGCGGAGAGCAGTACTTC	CASSQVGGEQYF
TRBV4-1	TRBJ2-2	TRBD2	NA	TGCGCCAGCAGCCAAGATCTAGCGGGATACAACACCGGGGAGCTGTTTTTT	CASSQDLAGYNTGELFF
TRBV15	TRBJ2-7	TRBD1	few	TGTGCCACCAGTCGAATATCCGGGACAGACTCCTACGAGCAGTACTTC	CATSRISGTDSYEQYF
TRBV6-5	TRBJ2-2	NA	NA	TGTGCCAGCAAACTTTGGGGGAACACCGGGGAGCTGTTTTTT	CASKLWGNTGELFF
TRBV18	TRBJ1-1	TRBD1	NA	TGTGCCAGCTCACACCGGGACAGGGATAAAGACACTGAAGCTTTCTTT	CASSHRDRDKDTEAFF
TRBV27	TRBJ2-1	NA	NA	TGTGCCAGCAGCCCAGCGTGGAATGAGCAGTTCTTC	CASSPAWNEQFF
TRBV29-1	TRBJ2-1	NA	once	TGCAGCGTGGACTCGGGAGACACTCGGAGAGATGAGCAGTTCTTC	CSVDSGDTRRDEQFF
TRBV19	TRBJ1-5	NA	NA	TGTGCCAGTACCACGGAAGGATATCAGCCCCAGCATTTT	CASTTEGYQPQHF
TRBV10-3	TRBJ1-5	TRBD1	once	TGTGCCATCAGTGATAGGACAGGGGAGGGTCAGCCCCAGCATTTT	CAISDRTGEGQPQHF
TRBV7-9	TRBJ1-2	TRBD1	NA	TGTGCCAGCAGCTCCGGGGACAGCCCTAACTATGGCTACACCTTC	CASSSGDSPNYGYTF
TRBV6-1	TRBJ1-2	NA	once	TGTGCCACCCGGGACGGATATGGCTACACCTTC	CATRDGYGYTF
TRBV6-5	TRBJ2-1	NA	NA	TGTGCCAGCAGTTACGCGGGGGAGCAGTTCTTC	CASSYAGEQFF
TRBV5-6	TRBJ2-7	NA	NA	TGTGCCAGCACCCGACAGGCATCCTACGAGCAGTACTTC	CASTRQASYEQYF
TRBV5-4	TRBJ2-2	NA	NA	TGTGCCAGCACCCTTTGGGGTCAGGACAACACCGGGGAGCTGTTTTTT	CASTLWGQDNTGELFF
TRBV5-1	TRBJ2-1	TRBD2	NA	TGCGCCAGCAGCTTCTTAGGACTAGCGGGAGTAGAGATCGATGAGCAGTTCTTC	CASSFLGLAGVEIDEQFF
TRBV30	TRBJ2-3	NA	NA	TGTGCCTGGACCACCGCCGGGGGTGGCACAGATACGCAGTATTTT	CAWTTAGGGTDTQYF
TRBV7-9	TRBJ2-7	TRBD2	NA	TGTGCCAGCAGCCCCCCAACCGGGAGGGAGGGGGAGTACGAGCAGTACTTC	CASSPPTGREGEYEQYF
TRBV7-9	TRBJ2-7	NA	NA	TGTGCCAGCAGCTTGCCTCTTGAGAACGAGCAGTACTTC	CASSLPLENEQYF
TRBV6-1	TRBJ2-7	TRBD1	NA	TGTGCCAGCAGTGAAGCTCACGACAGGGGGGACTACGAGCAGTACTTC	CASSEAHDRGDYEQYF
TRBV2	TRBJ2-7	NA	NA	TGTGCCAGCACCCCGGCGGGACCCTCCTACGAGCAGTACTTC	CASTPAGPSYEQYF
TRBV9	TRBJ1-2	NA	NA	TGTGCCAGCAGCGGAGCTGACCCATATGGCTACACCTTC	CASSGADPYGYTF
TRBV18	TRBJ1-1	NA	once	TGTGCCAGCTCACCGGCGGGGGGGAACACTGAAGCTTTCTTT	CASSPAGGNTEAFF
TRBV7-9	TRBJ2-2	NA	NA	TGTGCCAGCAGCCCAAACAGGGAATTCACCGGGGAGCTGTTTTTT	CASSPNREFTGELFF
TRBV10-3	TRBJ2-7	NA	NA	TGTGCCATCAGTGATAATGGACCGACCCCCTACGAGCAGTACTTC	CAISDNGPTPYEQYF
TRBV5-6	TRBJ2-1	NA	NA	TGTGCCAGCAGCTGGCTGACAGAGTACAATGAGCAGTTCTTC	CASSWLTEYNEQFF
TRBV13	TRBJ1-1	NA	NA	TGTGCCAGCAGCCCAAGGACAGTCACTGAAGCTTTCTTT	CASSPRTVTEAFF
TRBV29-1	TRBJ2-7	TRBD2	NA	TGCAGCGTTGAAGAGCTAGCGGGAGTCGGGTACGAGCAGTACTTC	CSVEELAGVGYEQYF
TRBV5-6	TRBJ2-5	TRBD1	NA	TGTGCCAGCAGCATGGGACAGCAAGAGACCCAGTACTTC	CASSMGQQETQYF
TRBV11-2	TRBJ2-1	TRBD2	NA	TGTGCCAGCAGCGCTAGCGGATACAATGAGCAGTTCTTC	CASSASGYNEQFF
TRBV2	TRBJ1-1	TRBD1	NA	TGTGCCAGCGAAACAGGGGGCTTGACTGAAGCTTTCTTT	CASETGGLTEAFF
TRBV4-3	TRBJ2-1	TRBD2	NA	TGCGCCAGCAGCCAAGGGGGACTAGGGAATGAGCAGTTCTTC	CASSQGGLGNEQFF
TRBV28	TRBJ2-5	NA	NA	TGTGCCAGCAGTTTAGGGGCAGGGCGGGAGACCCAGTACTTC	CASSLGAGRETQYF